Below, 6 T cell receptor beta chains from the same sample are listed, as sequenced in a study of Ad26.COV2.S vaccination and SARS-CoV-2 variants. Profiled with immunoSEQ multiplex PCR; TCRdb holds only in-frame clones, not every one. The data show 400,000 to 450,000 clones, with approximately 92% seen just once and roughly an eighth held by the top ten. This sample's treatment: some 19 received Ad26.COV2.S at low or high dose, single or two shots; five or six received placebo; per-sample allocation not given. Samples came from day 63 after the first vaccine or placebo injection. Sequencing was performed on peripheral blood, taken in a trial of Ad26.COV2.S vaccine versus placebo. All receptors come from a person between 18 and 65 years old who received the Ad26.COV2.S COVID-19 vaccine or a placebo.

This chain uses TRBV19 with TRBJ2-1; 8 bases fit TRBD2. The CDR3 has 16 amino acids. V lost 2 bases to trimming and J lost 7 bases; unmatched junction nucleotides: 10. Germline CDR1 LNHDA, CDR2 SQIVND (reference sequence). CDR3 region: CASSILTGGPNNEQFF. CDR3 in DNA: TGTGCCAGTAGTATATTGACGGGAGGGCCTAATAATGAGCAGTTCTTC.

The CDR3 nucleotides read TGTGCCAGCAGTGGAGAACAGACCGGGGAGCTGTTTTTT. Protein product: CASSGEQTGELFF. The rearrangement joins TRBV2 to TRBJ2-2; no reliable D call. The CDR3 covers 13 residues. V was cut by 4 bases and J by 5 bases, with 8 bases left in between. CDR1 is SNHLY and CDR2 is FYNNEI in the germline V gene.

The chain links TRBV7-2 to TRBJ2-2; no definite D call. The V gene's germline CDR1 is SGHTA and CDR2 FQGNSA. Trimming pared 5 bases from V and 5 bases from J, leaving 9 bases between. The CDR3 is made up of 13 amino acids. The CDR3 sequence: CASSPPVTGELFF. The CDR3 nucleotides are TGTGCCAGCAGCCCCCCGGTTACCGGGGAGCTGTTTTTT.

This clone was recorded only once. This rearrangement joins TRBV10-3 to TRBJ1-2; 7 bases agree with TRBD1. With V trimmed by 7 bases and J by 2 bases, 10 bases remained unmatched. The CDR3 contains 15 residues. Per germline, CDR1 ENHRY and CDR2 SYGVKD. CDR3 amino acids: CAITLGTDRNYGYTF. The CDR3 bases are TGTGCCATCACCCTTGGGACGGACAGGAACTATGGCTACACCTTC.

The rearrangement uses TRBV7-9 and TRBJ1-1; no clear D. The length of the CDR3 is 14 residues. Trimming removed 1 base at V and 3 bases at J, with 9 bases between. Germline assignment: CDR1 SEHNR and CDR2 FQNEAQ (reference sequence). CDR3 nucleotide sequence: TGTGCCAGCAGCTTAGGCCAGGAGGACACTGAAGCTTTCTTT. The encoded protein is CASSLGQEDTEAFF.

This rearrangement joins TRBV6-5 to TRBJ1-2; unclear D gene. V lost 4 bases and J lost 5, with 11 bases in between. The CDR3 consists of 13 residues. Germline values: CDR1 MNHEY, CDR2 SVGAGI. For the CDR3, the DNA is TGTGCCAGCAGTTCCAGAGATTTATATGGCTACACCTTC. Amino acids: CASSSRDLYGYTF.